The TCR beta chain under discussion was sequenced for a study of blood T cell repertoires in COVID-19. Study-wide context: COVID-19 samples collected from the United States, Italy and Spain covered acute and convalescent phases.

This clone has just one count. The assay was immunoSEQ multiplex PCR, and TCRdb's table has in-frame clones only and misses some. The sample includes about 300,000 clones, approximately 88% of them seen just once. Patients of the Seattle cohort, enrolled during active infection, were followed longitudinally. The clonotype was recovered from a human donor with COVID-19, enrolled during active disease. The donor label of this sample is uncertain. The sample consisted of peripheral blood.

The chain's CDR3 is CASSQPGFDRRQETQYF. CDR3 nucleotide sequence: TGTGCCAGCAGCCAACCCGGGTTTGACAGGAGGCAAGAGACCCAGTACTTC. The V and J genes are TRBV16 and TRBJ2-5; tentatively, D is TRBD1 (6 bases). V lost 2 bases and J lost 2, with 18 bases in between. Germline lookup yields CDR1 KGHSY and CDR2 FQNENV. This CDR3 is 17 amino acids long.